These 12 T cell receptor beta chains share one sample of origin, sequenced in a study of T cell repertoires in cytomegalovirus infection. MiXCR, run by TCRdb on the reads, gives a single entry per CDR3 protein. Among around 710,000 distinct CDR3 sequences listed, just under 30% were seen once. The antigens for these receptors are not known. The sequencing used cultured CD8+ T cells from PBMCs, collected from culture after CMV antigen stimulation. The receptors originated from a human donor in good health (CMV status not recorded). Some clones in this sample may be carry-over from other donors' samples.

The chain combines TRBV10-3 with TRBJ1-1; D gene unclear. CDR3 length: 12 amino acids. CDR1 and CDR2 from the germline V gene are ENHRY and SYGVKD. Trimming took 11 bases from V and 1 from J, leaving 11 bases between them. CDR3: CASGESNTEAFF. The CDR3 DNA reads TGTGCCTCTGGGGAATCGAACACTGAAGCTTTCTTT.

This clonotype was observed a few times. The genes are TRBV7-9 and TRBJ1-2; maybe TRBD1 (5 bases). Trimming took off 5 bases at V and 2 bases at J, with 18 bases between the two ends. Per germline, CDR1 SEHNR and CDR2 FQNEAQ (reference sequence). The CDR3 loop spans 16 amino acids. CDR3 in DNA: TGTGCCAGCAGCAATTCCACCTTGACAGTCAACTATGGCTACACCTTC. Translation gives CASSNSTLTVNYGYTF.

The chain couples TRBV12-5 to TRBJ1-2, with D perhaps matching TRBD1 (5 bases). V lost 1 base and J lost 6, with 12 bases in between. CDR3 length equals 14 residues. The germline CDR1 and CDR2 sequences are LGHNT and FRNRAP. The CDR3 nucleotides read TGTGCTAGTGGTTTGGCCCACCGGGGGGATGGCTACACCTTC. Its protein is CASGLAHRGDGYTF. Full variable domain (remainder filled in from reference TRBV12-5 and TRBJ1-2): DARVTQTPRHKVTEMGQEVTMRCQPILGHNTVFWYRQTMMQGLELLAYFRNRAPLDDSGMPKDRFSAEMPDATLATLKIQPSEPRDSAVYFCASGLAHRGDGYTFGSGTRLTVV.

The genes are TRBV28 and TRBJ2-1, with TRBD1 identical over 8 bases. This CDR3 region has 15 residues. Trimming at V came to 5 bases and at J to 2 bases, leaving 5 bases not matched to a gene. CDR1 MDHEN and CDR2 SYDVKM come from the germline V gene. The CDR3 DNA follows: TGTGCCAGCAGTCCTCCCAGGGGGCCCTACAATGAGCAGTTCTTC. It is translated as CASSPPRGPYNEQFF. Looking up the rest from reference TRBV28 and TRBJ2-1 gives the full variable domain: DVKVTQSSRYLVKRTGEKVFLECVQDMDHENMFWYRQDPGLGLRLIYFSYDVKMKEKGDIPEGYSVSREKKERFSLILESASTNQTSMYLCASSPPRGPYNEQFFGPGTRLTVL.

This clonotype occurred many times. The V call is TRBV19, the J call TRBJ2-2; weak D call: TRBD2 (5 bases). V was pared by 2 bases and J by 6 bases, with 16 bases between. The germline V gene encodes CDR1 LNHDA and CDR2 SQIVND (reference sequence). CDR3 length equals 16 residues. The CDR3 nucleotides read TGTGCCAGTAGTATACAGGTGGAGTGGACTCCCGGGGAGCTGTTTTTT. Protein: CASSIQVEWTPGELFF.

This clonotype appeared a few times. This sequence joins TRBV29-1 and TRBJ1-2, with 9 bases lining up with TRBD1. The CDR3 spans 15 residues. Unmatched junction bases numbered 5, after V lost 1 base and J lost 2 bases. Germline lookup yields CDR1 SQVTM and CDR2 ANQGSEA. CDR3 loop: CSVEGRTGENYGYTF. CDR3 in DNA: TGCAGCGTTGAAGGAAGGACAGGGGAAAACTATGGCTACACCTTC.

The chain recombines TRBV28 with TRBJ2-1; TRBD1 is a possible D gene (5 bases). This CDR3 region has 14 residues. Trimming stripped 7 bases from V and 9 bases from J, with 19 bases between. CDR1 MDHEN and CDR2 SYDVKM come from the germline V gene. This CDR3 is CASTIMDKPSEQFF. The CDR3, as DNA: TGTGCCAGCACCATAATGGACAAGCCAAGTGAGCAGTTCTTC.

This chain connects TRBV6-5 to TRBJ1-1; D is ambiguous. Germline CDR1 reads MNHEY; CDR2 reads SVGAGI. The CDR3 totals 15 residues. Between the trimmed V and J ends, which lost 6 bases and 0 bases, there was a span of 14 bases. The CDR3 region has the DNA TGTGCCAGCAGGGTCGGCCCGCTCATGAACACTGAAGCTTTCTTT. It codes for CASRVGPLMNTEAFF.

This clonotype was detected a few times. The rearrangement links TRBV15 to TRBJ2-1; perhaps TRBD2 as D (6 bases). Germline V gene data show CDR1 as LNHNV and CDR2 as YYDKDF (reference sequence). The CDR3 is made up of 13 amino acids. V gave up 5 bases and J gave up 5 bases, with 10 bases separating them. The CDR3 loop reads CATSPPGDNEQFF. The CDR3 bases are TGTGCCACCAGCCCACCGGGGGACAATGAGCAGTTCTTC.

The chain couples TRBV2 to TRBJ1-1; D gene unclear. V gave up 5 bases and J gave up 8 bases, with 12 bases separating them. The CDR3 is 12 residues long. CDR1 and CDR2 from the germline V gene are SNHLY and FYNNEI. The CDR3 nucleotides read TGTGCCAGCAGTCTTCGAACGCCGGAAGCTTTCTTT. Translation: CASSLRTPEAFF.

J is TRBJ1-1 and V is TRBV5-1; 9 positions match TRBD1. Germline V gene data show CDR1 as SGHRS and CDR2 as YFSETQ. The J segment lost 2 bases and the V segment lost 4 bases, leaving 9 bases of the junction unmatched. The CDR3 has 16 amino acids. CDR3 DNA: TGCGCCAGCAGCCGCCTTGGGACAGGGTTTAACACTGAAGCTTTCTTT. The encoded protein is CASSRLGTGFNTEAFF.

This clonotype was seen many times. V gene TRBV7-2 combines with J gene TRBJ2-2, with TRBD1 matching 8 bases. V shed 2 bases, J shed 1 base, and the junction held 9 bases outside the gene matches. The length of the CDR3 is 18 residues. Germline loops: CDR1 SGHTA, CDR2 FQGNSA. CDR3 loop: CASSLPILGQGNTGELFF. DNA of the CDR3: TGTGCCAGCAGCTTACCCATCCTCGGACAGGGGAACACCGGGGAGCTGTTTTTT.